This TCR beta chain is from a study of blood T cell repertoires in COVID-19. Study in general: Sites across the United States, Italy and Spain contributed samples from acute and convalescent COVID-19.

Germline CDR1 is MNHEY and CDR2 is SVGAGI. The CDR3 runs 14 residues. V lost 7 bases and J 4 bases, leaving 13 bases between the germline ends. Study processing details: Reference gene primer amplification in the assay estimated nucleated cell counts. Only in-frame clones appear in the TCRdb table, and some are missing; sequencing was by immunoSEQ multiplex PCR. From that table come the V and J calls and clone size; the DNA was used to work out D and trimming. The table has about 260,000 clones, approximately 85% seen once. The chain joins TRBV6-5 to TRBJ2-2; D is unresolved. The clonotype comes from a woman between 50 and 59 years old who had recovered from COVID-19. Sequences were obtained from PBMCs or T cells enriched from blood (not recorded which). CDR3 bases: TGTGCCAGCATCAGTCAAATTGGCACCGGGGAGCTGTTTTTT. It codes for CASISQIGTGELFF.